The 21 T cell receptor beta chains given below trace back to one sample, sequenced in a study of blood T cell repertoires in COVID-19. TCRdb's copy holds only in-frame clones and misses some; the assay was immunoSEQ multiplex PCR. This sample yields 200,000 to 250,000 clones, of which 80% to 90% are seen a single time; 8% to 11% belongs to the top ten. Sequencing was carried out using peripheral blood. The receptor source for this set is a woman of 80 years or more with COVID-19, enrolled during active disease.

The chain recombines TRBV3-1 (or the pseudogene TRBV3-2) with TRBJ1-4; D unclear. This CDR3 region has 14 residues. Germline-derived CDR1 and CDR2 are LGHDT and YNNKEL (reference sequence). Deletions cut 4 bases from V and 8 bases from J, with 14 bases between. In nucleotides, the CDR3 is TGTGCCAGCAGCCTCCGGGAACTAGGAGAAAAACTGTTTTTT. Its protein product is CASSLRELGEKLFF.

This chain joins TRBV6-4 and TRBJ2-5, with D possibly being TRBD1 (5 bases). Looked up from germline, CDR1 is MRHNA and CDR2 is SNTAGT. V dropped 5 bases and J dropped 4 bases, with 17 bases sitting between them. The CDR3 contains 15 residues. CDR3 loop: CASSPQVPFAETQYF. CDR3 coding DNA: TGTGCCAGCAGTCCACAGGTCCCATTCGCAGAGACCCAGTACTTC.

This chain connects TRBV28 to TRBJ1-5, with a possible D match to TRBD1 (5 bases). The CDR3 is made up of 15 amino acids. The germline V gene has CDR1 MDHEN and CDR2 SYDVKM. V was cut by 6 bases and J by 0 bases, with 12 bases left in between. The CDR3 sequence: CASRNRGFSNQPQHF. CDR3 DNA: TGTGCCAGCAGAAATAGGGGTTTTAGCAATCAGCCCCAGCATTTT.

The CDR3 DNA reads TGCGCCAGCAGCTTGGACCCGGGGATGAACTATGGCTACACCTTC. Protein product: CASSLDPGMNYGYTF. The rearrangement links TRBV5-1 to TRBJ1-2; D unresolved. The CDR3 totals 15 residues. Per germline, CDR1 SGHRS and CDR2 YFSETQ. V was pared by 0 bases and J by 2 bases, with 11 bases between.

This clone was counted a few times. The CDR3, as DNA: TGTGCCAGCAGCTCTGGACTAGCGGGGGGACCCGAGCAGTACGTC. It yields the protein CASSSGLAGGPEQYV. The J gene is TRBJ2-7, the V gene TRBV11-2, with TRBD2 matching 14 bases. J was trimmed by 6 bases and V by 4 bases; bases with no gene match: 5. Germline V lookup: CDR1 SGHAT, CDR2 FQNNGV. This CDR3 contains 15 residues.

This clone occurred once. The chain uses TRBV5-4 and TRBJ1-4; tentatively, D is TRBD1 (5 bases). Trimming removed 1 base at V and 4 bases at J, with 11 bases between. Germline V gene data show CDR1 as SGHNT and CDR2 as YYREEE (reference sequence). This CDR3 region has 15 residues. The DNA for the CDR3 is TGTGCCAGCAGCTTGTCTCGACAGAGTAATGAAAAACTGTTTTTT. It specifies CASSLSRQSNEKLFF.

V gene TRBV6-5 combines with J gene TRBJ1-2; the D gene is possibly TRBD1 (5 bases). CDR3 length: 14 residues. Trimming stripped 0 bases from V and 3 bases from J, with 8 bases between. Germline CDR1 MNHEY, CDR2 SVGAGI. CDR3 DNA sequence: TGTGCCAGCAGTTACTCGGGGCAGGACTATGGCTACACCTTC. Its translation is CASSYSGQDYGYTF.

The V call is TRBV30, the J call TRBJ1-5, with D unclear. Germline V gives CDR1 GTSNPN, CDR2 SVGIG (reference sequence). The CDR3 sequence is 15 residues long. Between the trimmed V and J ends, which lost 3 bases and 0 bases, there was a span of 12 bases. CDR3 residues: CAWRSTSYSNQPQHF. The CDR3 nucleotides read TGTGCCTGGAGATCCACCTCCTATAGCAATCAGCCCCAGCATTTT.

The chain is built from TRBV7-6 and TRBJ1-5; possible D gene TRBD1, 5 bases. Germline V gene lookup returns CDR1 SGHVS and CDR2 FNYEAQ. CDR3 length: 15 amino acids. Trimming removed 5 bases at V and 5 bases at J, with 16 bases between. CDR3 sequence reads: CASSPRGSRDQPQHF. The CDR3 nucleotides read TGTGCCAGCAGCCCTAGGGGTAGTCGGGATCAGCCCCAGCATTTT.

This clone has more than one count but fewer than ten. The chain recombines TRBV3-1 (or the pseudogene TRBV3-2) with TRBJ1-2; 7 positions agree with TRBD1. CDR1 is LGHDT, CDR2 YNNKEL, per germline (reference sequence). CDR3 length: 13 amino acids. Unmatched junction bases numbered 6, after V lost 6 bases and J lost 5 bases. CDR3 in amino acids: CASRDGTAYGYTF. As DNA, the CDR3 is TGTGCCAGCAGGGACGGGACAGCTTATGGCTACACCTTC.

The chain couples TRBV5-1 to TRBJ1-4, with D tentatively TRBD1 (5 bases). Germline V CDR1 and CDR2: SGHRS, YFSETQ. The CDR3 spans 15 residues. The V end was cut by 0 bases, the J end by 4 bases, with 10 bases between. DNA of the CDR3: TGCGCCAGCAGCTTGGCGGCAGGGCTTAATGAAAAACTGTTTTTT. This codes for CASSLAAGLNEKLFF.

This rearrangement joins TRBV12-3 or TRBV12-4 to TRBJ2-5; 10 bases align to TRBD2. V lost 5 bases, J lost 5 bases, and 2 bases stayed unmatched. The CDR3 spans 13 residues. DNA for the CDR3: TGTGCCAGCAGTACGACTAGCGGGGAGACCCAGTACTTC. Translated: CASSTTSGETQYF.

The chain joins TRBV6-1 to TRBJ2-7; tentatively, D is TRBD1 (6 bases). Germline CDR1 MNHNS, CDR2 SASEGT. V was clipped by 0 bases and J by 3 bases, with 9 bases between them. The CDR3 is 14 residues long. The CDR3 loop is CASSEAGGLYEQYV. CDR3 in DNA: TGTGCCAGCAGTGAAGCAGGGGGTCTCTACGAGCAGTACGTC.

The chain employs TRBV9 and TRBJ2-2; 10 nucleotides match TRBD2. J lost 6 bases, V lost 0 bases, and 2 bases had no gene match. The CDR3 totals 15 residues. Germline V gives CDR1 SGDLS, CDR2 YYNGEE. The DNA of the CDR3 is TGTGCCAGCAGCGTAGCAGCGGGGGGGGCCGGGGAGCTGTTTTTT. Protein sequence: CASSVAAGGAGELFF. Filled out from reference TRBV9 and TRBJ2-2, the complete variable domain reads DSGVTQTPKHLITATGQRVTLRCSPRSGDLSVYWYQQSLDQGLQFLIQYYNGEERAKGNILERFSAQQFPDLHSELNLSSLELGDSALYFCASSVAAGGAGELFFGEGSRLTVL.

V is TRBV10-3 and J is TRBJ2-1; TRBD1 aligns across 7 bases. Trimming took 4 bases from V and 7 from J; bases not matched to a gene: 4. The V gene's germline CDR1 is ENHRY and CDR2 SYGVKD. The CDR3 is 13 amino acids. For the CDR3, the DNA is TGTGCCATCAGTGGACAGGGCGATAATGAGCAGTTCTTC. This translates into CAISGQGDNEQFF.

The chain recombines TRBV3-1 (or the pseudogene TRBV3-2) with TRBJ1-1, with no clear D. This CDR3 region has 12 residues. V was pared by 9 bases and J by 3 bases, with 11 bases between. Germline assignment: CDR1 LGHDT and CDR2 YNNKEL (reference sequence). DNA of the CDR3: TGTGCCAGTAGCAGAGGGTACACTGAAGCTTTCTTT. It specifies CASSRGYTEAFF.

This rearrangement joins TRBV27 to TRBJ1-4; D gene unclear. The CDR3 spans 16 residues. The V and J ends lost 0 bases and 0 bases respectively, with 8 bases between them. The germline V gene encodes CDR1 MNHEY and CDR2 SMNVEV (reference sequence). CDR3: CASSLSGITTNEKLFF. The CDR3 DNA sequence: TGTGCCAGCAGTTTATCTGGCATAACAACTAATGAAAAACTGTTTTTT.

The V gene is TRBV7-9, the J gene TRBJ2-3; 8 bases match TRBD2. Germline V CDR1 and CDR2: SEHNR, FQNEAQ (reference sequence). Trimming cost V 2 bases and J 2 bases; bases outside gene matches: 6. The CDR3 is 16 residues long. CDR3 protein: CASSLPAGGLTDTQYF. CDR3 nucleotide sequence: TGTGCCAGCAGCTTACCCGCGGGGGGCCTCACAGATACGCAGTATTTT.

With regard to this clone: The junction departs from germline at one end; a sequencing error may be responsible. This sequence joins TRBV6-5 and TRBJ2-7, with TRBD1 matching over 7 bases. CDR1 is MNHEY, CDR2 SVGAGI, per germline. The CDR3 spans 12 residues. The DNA for the CDR3 is TGTGCCAGCAGTTCCTACGGACAGGCTCCGAACTTC. This codes for CASSSYGQAPNF.

Points on this clone: A junction end diverges from the germline sequence, so it may reflect a read error. The gene calls are TRBV18 and TRBJ2-7; perhaps TRBD2 as D (5 bases). The germline CDR1 and CDR2 sequences are KGHSH and LQKENI. This CDR3 contains 14 residues. The CDR3 nucleotides read TGTGCCAGCTCCCGGGAACGAAGCGAATACGGGCAGTACTTC. Translation: CASSRERSEYGQYF.

This clone was observed once. CDR3 in amino acids: CASSQRLAGNTGELFF. CDR3 in DNA: TGTGCCAGCAGCCAGCGGCTAGCGGGGAACACCGGGGAGCTGTTTTTT. The J gene is TRBJ2-2, the V gene TRBV5-4; TRBD2 matches 8 bases. The CDR3 spans 16 residues. Trimming took 4 bases from V and 1 from J; bases not matched to a gene: 6. Per germline, CDR1 SGHNT and CDR2 YYREEE (reference sequence).